These 31 T cell receptor beta chains came from one sample sequenced in a study of regulatory T cells in long-lasting Graves disease. The authors built TCR beta libraries using iRepertoire HTBI primers and Arm-PCR of CDR3 regions. Via MiXCR, TCRdb re-called the multiplex PCR reads, giving one row per CDR3 protein. The table includes around 500,000 distinct CDR3 sequences, roughly 13% detected once. Time point indicated: newly diagnosed GD, antithyroid drugs for less than 3 months. The TCR library was made from RNA that had been extracted from PBMCs in TRIzol. The same data also contributed to another study, on T cells in Graves' hyperthyroidism and ophthalmopathy.

The source material was peripheral blood mononuclear cells (PBMCs), sampled at new diagnosis, from a patient treated with antithyroid drugs. The origin of the receptors is a man aged 25-40 years with Graves disease.

Only a few counts were recorded for this clonotype. This rearrangement joins TRBV12-3 or TRBV12-4 to TRBJ2-2; D is possibly TRBD1 (5 bases). V lost 7 bases to trimming and J lost 4 bases, with 10 bases between them. The CDR3 has 13 residues. In DNA, the CDR3 is TGTGCCAGCAAAGACAGTTTCACCGGGGAGCTGTTTTTT. Protein product: CASKDSFTGELFF.

Ten or more counts support this clonotype. This rearrangement joins TRBV12-3 or TRBV12-4 to TRBJ1-3; D ambiguous. With 2 bases removed from V and 3 bases from J, the gap between germline ends came to 17 bases. This CDR3 region has 17 residues. The CDR3 DNA is TGTGCCAGCAGTTTACAAGCGGGGAAGGGCCATGGAAACACCATATATTTT. Residues: CASSLQAGKGHGNTIYF.

This clonotype was seen ten or more times. The CDR3 DNA follows: TGTGCCAGCAACGGGTACCAAGAGACCCAGTACTTC. The encoded protein is CASNGYQETQYF. The rearrangement uses TRBV2 and TRBJ2-5; no clear D gene. The CDR3 is 12 amino acids. V shed 7 bases and J shed 0 bases, with 6 bases lying between them. Per the germline V gene, CDR1 is SNHLY and CDR2 is FYNNEI. The variable domain in full, with the rest retrieved from reference TRBV2 and TRBJ2-5, is EPEVTQTPSHQVTQMGQEVILRCVPISNHLYFYWYRQILGQKVEFLVSFYNNEISEKSEIFDDQFSVERPDGSNFTLKIRSTKLEDSAMYFCASNGYQETQYFGPGTRLLVL.

In its sample, this clonotype was seen a few times. The rearrangement joins TRBV6-1 to TRBJ1-5; no firm D call. The CDR3 runs 12 residues. Germline V lookup: CDR1 MNHNS, CDR2 SASEGT. The ends were cut back, 6 bases at V and 9 bases at J, with 12 bases in the middle. The CDR3, as DNA: TGTGCCAGCAGCCGACGGGTGGGGCCCCAGCATTTT. It codes for CASSRRVGPQHF.

The table lists this clonotype with many counts. This chain links TRBV11-2 with TRBJ2-5; D not certain. CDR1 is SGHAT, CDR2 FQNNGV, per germline. V gave up 5 bases and J gave up 4 bases, with 11 bases separating them. The length of the CDR3 is 13 residues. This CDR3 is CASSQTLRETQYF. The CDR3 coding sequence is TGTGCCAGCAGCCAAACGCTCAGAGAGACCCAGTACTTC.

This clonotype turned up a few times. The CDR3 reads CASSPVTVEGDTQYF. The CDR3, as DNA: TGTGCCAGCTCACCGGTAACAGTGGAAGGAGATACGCAGTATTTT. This sequence joins TRBV18 and TRBJ2-3; no firm D call. The V and J ends lost 3 bases and 5 bases respectively, with 15 bases between them. In germline, CDR1 is KGHSH, CDR2 LQKENI. CDR3 length: 15 residues.

This clonotype was found many times. Lacking the conserved final phenylalanine or tryptophan, this CDR3 likely reflects a read error. The DNA is left out, because the CDR3 cannot be placed on it with certainty; the CDR3 is given as TCRdb lists it. The chain recombines TRBV2 with TRBJ2-3; the table calls TRBD1, which could not be checked here. Looked up from germline, CDR1 is SNHLY and CDR2 is FYNNEI. From its first to its last residue, the CDR3 has 12 amino acids. The CDR3 reads CASSEAGNARGL.

Worth noting for this clonotype: This likely stems from a read error, as it lies one base from a far larger clone. V is TRBV7-8 and J is TRBJ2-3; TRBD2 aligns across 10 bases. The J call may be in error: the DNA end matches TRBJ2-7 better. Germline assignment: CDR1 SGHVS and CDR2 FQNEAQ. The CDR3 totals 14 residues. The CDR3 is CASSASGSGYEQYF. CDR3 sequence (DNA): TGTGCCAGCAGCGCTAGCGGGAGTGGCTACGAGCAGTACTTC.

As DNA, the CDR3 is TGCGCCAGCGGCCGGGACGGCGGGACTGAAGCTTTCTTT. Translation gives CASGRDGGTEAFF. The V and J genes are TRBV5-1 and TRBJ1-1, with D perhaps TRBD1 (5 bases). The CDR3 has 13 amino acids. With 7 bases removed from V and 5 bases from J, the gap between germline ends came to 15 bases. The V gene's germline CDR1 is SGHRS and CDR2 YFSETQ.

Comments on this clonotype: One end of the junction does not line up with germline, which may come from a read error. This rearrangement joins TRBV5-1 to TRBJ2-2, with D possibly matching TRBD1 (5 bases). Per germline, CDR1 SGHRS and CDR2 YFSETQ. The CDR3 runs 16 residues. The CDR3 is CASSFESGQNTVELFF. As DNA, the CDR3 is TGCGCCAGCAGCTTCGAGTCCGGACAAAACACCGTGGAGCTGTTTTTT. The variable domain in full, completed from reference TRBV5-1 and TRBJ2-2, reads KAGVTQTPRYLIKTRGQQVTLSCSPISGHRSVSWYQQTPGQGLQFLFEYFSETQRNKGNFPGRFSGRQFSNSRSEMNVSTLELGDSALYLCASSFESGQNTVELFFGEGSRLTVL.

On this clonotype itself: This clone may be a read error of a much larger clone one base away. The gene calls are TRBV10-2 and TRBJ2-2; D call uncertain. From germline, CDR1 is WSHSY and CDR2 SAAADI. This CDR3 is built from 15 residues. The CDR3 reads CTSSETGLRPGELFF. CDR3 coding DNA: TGCACCAGCAGTGAGACGGGCCTCCGCCCCGGGGAGCTGTTTTTT.

This clonotype came up many times. The CDR3 sequence: CASSLGGRYGYTF. The CDR3 DNA is TGTGCCAGCAGCTTAGGAGGTCGCTATGGCTACACCTTC. The rearrangement joins TRBV13 to TRBJ1-2; D unclear. The CDR3 contains 13 residues. Looked up from germline, CDR1 is PRHDT and CDR2 is FYEKMQ (reference sequence). The ends were cut back, 0 bases at V and 4 bases at J, with 6 bases in the middle.

The sample holds many counts of this clonotype. The rearrangement uses TRBV18 and TRBJ2-7; D unclear. CDR3 size: 14 residues. Trimming took off 8 bases at V and 0 bases at J, with 14 bases between the two ends. The germline V gene has CDR1 KGHSH and CDR2 LQKENI. CDR3 nucleotides: TGTGCCAGCAGCCCCCTGGGCAGCTCCTACGAGCAGTACTTC. It codes for CASSPLGSSYEQYF.

The chain combines TRBV18 with TRBJ2-7; D is ambiguous. This CDR3 region has 11 residues. V lost 3 bases and J 9 bases, leaving 9 bases between the germline ends. Germline CDR1 and CDR2: KGHSH and LQKENI. CDR3 amino acids: CASSPTKWQYF. DNA of the CDR3: TGTGCCAGCTCACCCACCAAGTGGCAGTACTTC.

Comment on this clonotype: A much bigger clone sits one base away, suggesting this may be a read error. This chain connects TRBV7-2 to TRBJ2-7; TRBD2 agrees at 8 bases. J was trimmed by 6 bases and V by 5 bases; bases with no gene match: 15. The V gene's germline CDR1 is SGHTA and CDR2 FQGNSA. The length of the CDR3 is 16 residues. CDR3: CASSRDRGTSRGEQYF. Written as DNA, the CDR3 is TGTGCCAGCAGCCGTGACCGGGGGACTAGTCGTGGCGAGCAGTACTTC.

There are many counts of this clonotype. V and J are TRBV29-1 and TRBJ1-1; D remains ambiguous. V was trimmed by 3 bases and J by 6 bases, leaving 11 bases between them. From germline, CDR1 is SQVTM and CDR2 ANQGSEA. This CDR3 is built from 12 residues. The CDR3 loop reads CSVDWGFAEAFF. In DNA form, the CDR3 reads TGCAGCGTTGATTGGGGTTTTGCTGAAGCTTTCTTT.

This clonotype was counted many times. V is TRBV11-1 and J is TRBJ2-3; D remains unclear. Germline assignment: CDR1 SGHAT and CDR2 FQDESV (reference sequence). CDR3 size: 11 residues. V shed 6 bases and J shed 5 bases, with 6 bases lying between them. The CDR3 reads CASSRKDTQYF. Here the CDR3 DNA reads TGTGCCAGCAGTCGTAAAGATACGCAGTATTTT.

The table lists this clonotype with many counts. The chain couples TRBV6-1 to TRBJ2-2; D gene uncertain. Looked up from germline, CDR1 is MNHNS and CDR2 is SASEGT. The CDR3 length is 18 residues. With 9 bases removed from V and 0 bases from J, the gap between germline ends came to 23 bases. CDR3 DNA sequence: TGTGCCAGGAGATATATGGTAGATTGTTGGTCGAACACCGGGGAGCTGTTTTTT. Translated, it gives CARRYMVDCWSNTGELFF.

This clonotype was found many times. This rearrangement joins TRBV28 to TRBJ2-7; D not certain. The germline gives CDR1 MDHEN, CDR2 SYDVKM. Trimming stripped 6 bases from V and 2 bases from J, with 8 bases between. The CDR3 consists of 12 residues. DNA of the CDR3: TGTGCCAGCAGCCCATTAGCCTACGAGCAGTACTTC. This gives the protein CASSPLAYEQYF. Full variable domain (remainder filled in from reference TRBV28 and TRBJ2-7): DVKVTQSSRYLVKRTGEKVFLECVQDMDHENMFWYRQDPGLGLRLIYFSYDVKMKEKGDIPEGYSVSREKKERFSLILESASTNQTSMYLCASSPLAYEQYFGPGTRLTVT.

In its sample, this clonotype was seen many times. The genes are TRBV2 and TRBJ2-3; 9 bases are a match to TRBD2. This CDR3 has 15 residues. V trimming: 4 bases; J trimming: 4 bases; junction bases outside the gene matches: 6. CDR1 is SNHLY, CDR2 FYNNEI, per germline. CDR3 DNA sequence: TGTGCCAGCAGTGTAGTCCTAGCGGGATCAGATACGCAGTATTTT. Protein: CASSVVLAGSDTQYF. Using reference TRBV2 and TRBJ2-3 for the parts outside the CDR3, the full variable domain is EPEVTQTPSHQVTQMGQEVILRCVPISNHLYFYWYRQILGQKVEFLVSFYNNEISEKSEIFDDQFSVERPDGSNFTLKIRSTKLEDSAMYFCASSVVLAGSDTQYFGPGTRLTVL.

Only one count was recorded for this clonotype. This clone may be a read error of a much larger clone one base away. The genes are TRBV12-3 or TRBV12-4 and TRBJ2-7, with D hard to call. V shed 4 bases and J shed 5 bases, with 15 bases lying between them. The CDR3 consists of 14 residues. The CDR3 DNA reads as TGTGCCAGCAGTTCCCTCGGGCTCGCCGACGAGCAGTACTTC. Translation gives CASSSLGLADEQYF.

A word on this clonotype: A much larger clonotype is one base distant, so this may be a read error. V gene TRBV7-9 combines with J gene TRBJ2-5, with D perhaps TRBD1 (6 bases). This CDR3 has 16 residues. Per germline, CDR1 SEHNR and CDR2 FQNEAQ (reference sequence). V was clipped by 5 bases and J by 1 base, with 17 bases between them. CDR3 nucleotide sequence: TGTGCCAGCAGCCCGAGCCCCAGGGGACCCCAAGAGACCCAGTACTTC. Encoded protein: CASSPSPRGPQETQYF.

This clonotype was seen ten or more times. The chain joins TRBV11-1 to TRBJ2-1; D is unresolved. V lost 1 base and J lost 9, with 10 bases in between. From germline, CDR1 is SGHAT and CDR2 FQDESV (reference sequence). The CDR3 totals 13 residues. In DNA form, the CDR3 reads TGTGCCAGCAGCTTAGATGGCTCGAGTGAGCAGTTCTTC. Translation: CASSLDGSSEQFF.

As for this clonotype: A junction end diverges from the germline sequence, so it may reflect a read error. J is TRBJ2-1 and V is TRBV11-2; D might be TRBD1 (5 bases). CDR1 and CDR2 (germline): SGHAT, FQNNGV. This CDR3 is built from 12 residues. The CDR3 bases are TGTGCCAGCAGCTTGTCGGACAATGAGCAGCTCTTC. Translation: CASSLSDNEQLF.

This clonotype occurred many times. The chain carries TRBV30 and TRBJ2-2; D possibly corresponds to TRBD2 (5 bases). Between the trimmed V and J ends, which lost 3 bases and 3 bases, there was a span of 14 bases. The CDR3 sequence is 15 residues long. The germline V gene has CDR1 GTSNPN and CDR2 SVGIG (reference sequence). Written as DNA, the CDR3 is TGTGCCTGGAGCCCGGAGGCTAGCTACACCGGGGAGCTGTTTTTT. It codes for CAWSPEASYTGELFF.

This clonotype was counted ten times or more. This chain joins TRBV11-2 and TRBJ2-1; D is perhaps TRBD2 (5 bases). The CDR3 totals 13 residues. V lost 4 bases and J 5 bases, leaving 9 bases between the germline ends. CDR1 is SGHAT, CDR2 FQNNGV, per germline. The CDR3 nucleotides read TGTGCCAGCAGCTCACTAGTAAACAATGAGCAGTTCTTC. Amino acids: CASSSLVNNEQFF.

This clonotype appeared many times. The genes are TRBV7-2 and TRBJ2-1, with D perhaps assigned TRBD1 or TRBD2 (5 bases each). The CDR3 is 15 amino acids. The germline gives CDR1 SGHTA, CDR2 FQGNSA. Trimming left V 1 base short and J 10 bases short, with 17 bases between. The CDR3 spells CASSLEAGTPREQFF. The DNA of the CDR3 is TGTGCCAGCAGCTTAGAGGCAGGGACCCCTCGGGAGCAGTTCTTC.

This clonotype was detected ten times or more. The CDR3 DNA is TGTGCCAGCAGTGACAGAGGACTAGTAGAGTCGGAGACCCAGTACTTC. Translation: CASSDRGLVESETQYF. The chain is built from TRBV2 and TRBJ2-5; TRBD2 aligns across 7 bases. The CDR3 loop spans 16 amino acids. The V gene's germline CDR1 is SNHLY and CDR2 FYNNEI. J was trimmed by 5 bases and V by 3 bases; bases with no gene match: 12.

This clonotype occurred many times. This chain uses TRBV12-5 with TRBJ2-7; D not certain. The ends were cut back, 6 bases at V and 3 bases at J, with 9 bases in the middle. Germline loops: CDR1 LGHNT, CDR2 FRNRAP. CDR3 length equals 12 residues. The CDR3 loop reads CASGPSNYEQYF. CDR3 nucleotide sequence: TGTGCTAGTGGCCCAAGCAACTACGAGCAGTACTTC.

This clonotype appeared many times. The rearrangement links TRBV3-1 to TRBJ1-1; D might be TRBD1 (5 bases). In germline, CDR1 is LGHDT, CDR2 YNNKEL (reference sequence). The CDR3 loop spans 12 amino acids. Trimming stripped 4 bases from V and 7 bases from J, with 10 bases between. The CDR3 nucleotides read TGTGCCAGCAGCCCATGGGACGGTGAAGCTTTCTTT. Translating it yields CASSPWDGEAFF.

This clonotype came up a few times. V is TRBV24-1 and J is TRBJ2-7; D could derive from TRBD1 or TRBD2 (5 bases each). In germline, CDR1 is KGHDR, CDR2 SFDVKD. The CDR3 is made up of 17 amino acids. Trimming shortened V by 4 bases and J by 5 bases, and 23 bases separated the two germline ends. CDR3 coding DNA: TGTGCCACCAGTGACCCCCGGGACGGGGCCTTTTGGAACGAGCAGTACTTC. Protein sequence: CATSDPRDGAFWNEQYF.